This is a list of T cell receptor beta chains from one sample in a study of T cell responses to AZD1222 COVID-19 vaccine. TCRdb's copy holds only in-frame clones and misses some; the assay was immunoSEQ multiplex PCR. The table lists more than 110,000 clones, roughly 92% of them singletons. Sequenced here: peripheral blood, sampled on day 0 of AZD1222 vaccination. The receptors here all came from an adult in good health. CDR3s include the opening cysteine and the closing phenylalanine or tryptophan. D genes are given only for firm matches. Clone size is not always given. Where it is, it says once, few, many or a class for expanded clones.

17	TRBD1	TRBJ2-6	-	TRBV6-1	TGTGCCAGCAGTGAATGGCAGGGGGCGGGGGGGGCCAACGTCCTGACTTTC	CASSEWQGAGGANVLTF
13	-	TRBJ1-4	-	TRBV28	TGTGCCGCGGGACGGGGCCTCAATGAAAAACTGTTTTTT	CAAGRGLNEKLFF
13	-	TRBJ2-3	-	TRBV5-1	TGCGCCAGCAGCAAGGGGGAAGGGGATACGCAGTATTTT	CASSKGEGDTQYF
14	-	TRBJ2-3	-	TRBV11-2	TGTGCCAGCAGCTTGAAGACCCTACTCGATACGCAGTATTTT	CASSLKTLLDTQYF
14	-	TRBJ1-4	-	TRBV11-2	TGTGCCAGCAGCTCTGGGACGAGTAATGAAAAACTGTTTTTT	CASSSGTSNEKLFF
14	-	TRBJ1-1	-	TRBV18	TGTGCCAGCTCACCGGGACGTATGAACACTGAAGCTTTCTTT	CASSPGRMNTEAFF
14	-	TRBJ2-5	-	TRBV12-5	TGTGCTAGTGGTTTGTTAGGAGGGGCGGAGACCCAGTACTTC	CASGLLGGAETQYF
16	-	TRBJ2-5	-	TRBV5-5	TGTGCCAGCAGCTCGGTGGCAAAGGGAGGAAGAGAGACCCAGTACTTC	CASSSVAKGGRETQYF
13	-	TRBJ2-5	-	TRBV12-3/TRBV12-4	TGTGCCAGCAGTTTGGGTCCCAGGGAGACCCAGTACTTC	CASSLGPRETQYF
11	-	TRBJ2-7	-	TRBV3-1/TRBV3-2	TGTGCCAGCAGCGCCGACCACGAGCAGTACTTC	CASSADHEQYF
16	-	TRBJ1-2	-	TRBV5-1	TGCGCCAGCAGCTCGACAGGAAATTCGGCTAACTATGGCTACACCTTC	CASSSTGNSANYGYTF
15	TRBD2	TRBJ2-7	many	TRBV6-5	TGTGCCAGCAGTCCACTAGCGGAGGGCTCCTACGAGCAGTACTTC	CASSPLAEGSYEQYF
15	-	TRBJ1-4	-	TRBV7-2	TGTGCCAGCAGCTTAGGTTTCGGGCCTAATGAAAAACTGTTTTTT	CASSLGFGPNEKLFF
19	-	TRBJ2-2	-	TRBV11-3	TGTGCCAGCAGCTCCGCACCGCTAGCGTCAGGAGCGAACACCGGGGAGCTGTTTTTT	CASSSAPLASGANTGELFF
13	-	TRBJ2-7	-	TRBV15	TGTGCCACCGCCGCCGGGCTGGCCTACGAGCAGTACTTC	CATAAGLAYEQYF
14	-	TRBJ2-1	-	TRBV15	TGTGCCACCAGTGAACAGGGACCCTACAATGAGCAGTTCTTC	CATSEQGPYNEQFF
11	-	TRBJ2-1	once	TRBV20-1	TGCAGTGCTAGAGCCGGGAATGAGCAGTTCTTC	CSARAGNEQFF
15	-	TRBJ1-2	-	TRBV11-2	TGTGCCAGCAGCTCAGGGGCAGGGGTCCGCTATGGCTACACCTTC	CASSSGAGVRYGYTF
16	-	TRBJ1-1	-	TRBV4-3	TGCGCCAGCAGCCAAGGAGTGACAGAAATGAACACTGAAGCTTTCTTT	CASSQGVTEMNTEAFF
14	-	TRBJ1-6	few	TRBV6-5	TGTGCCAGCAGTATGGCGTCGCGGGAATCACCCCTCCACTTT	CASSMASRESPLHF
17	-	TRBJ1-5	-	TRBV19	TGTGCCAGTAGTATATTACCAGGGAGGGTGAGCAATCAGCCCCAGCATTTT	CASSILPGRVSNQPQHF
14	-	TRBJ2-5	-	TRBV30	TGTGCCTGGAGTGCCCCGGACAGCGGACAGACCCAGTACTTC	CAWSAPDSGQTQYF
16	TRBD2	TRBJ2-1	-	TRBV4-3	TGCGCCAGCAGCCAACTCACGACTAGCGGACACAATGAGCAGTTCTTC	CASSQLTTSGHNEQFF
14	TRBD2	TRBJ2-7	-	TRBV4-1	TGCGCCAGCAGCCTTAGGCTAGCGGACTACGAGCAGTACTTC	CASSLRLADYEQYF
16	TRBD2	TRBJ2-5	-	TRBV7-6	TGTGCCAGCAGCTTAGGGGGGGGGTCCCCACAAGAGACCCAGTACTTC	CASSLGGGSPQETQYF
14	-	TRBJ1-1	-	TRBV3-1/TRBV3-2	TGTGCCAGCAGCCAAGAAGGGTCCCCTCCTGAAGCTTTCTTT	CASSQEGSPPEAFF
16	TRBD1	TRBJ1-1	-	TRBV6-5	TGTGCCAGCAGTTACTCGGACAGGGGAGTTAGTTCTGAAGCTTTCTTT	CASSYSDRGVSSEAFF
16	-	TRBJ2-7	-	TRBV9	TGTGCCAGCAGCGAATCTGCAGGCCTTAGCTCCTACGAGCAGTACTTC	CASSESAGLSSYEQYF
15	-	TRBJ2-2	few	TRBV21-1	TGTGCCAGCAGCAAAGCCCAGCGGAACACCGGGGAGCTGTTTTTT	CASSKAQRNTGELFF
14	TRBD1	TRBJ2-7	once	TRBV7-9	TGTGCCAGCAGCGTAGACAGGGAAGGCTACGAGCAGTACTTC	CASSVDREGYEQYF
14	-	TRBJ1-1	once	TRBV27	TGTGCCAGCAGTTTTTGGGGGCGAAACACTGAAGCTTTCTTT	CASSFWGRNTEAFF
13	-	TRBJ2-2	-	TRBV25-1	TGTGCCAGCAGGCACAGGAACACCGGGGAGCTGTTTTTT	CASRHRNTGELFF
14	TRBD1	TRBJ2-5	-	TRBV16	TGTGCCAGCAGCCAATCCCAGGGGGCAAAGACCCAGTACTTC	CASSQSQGAKTQYF
11	-	TRBJ2-5	-	TRBV28	TGTGCCAGCATTGGGGAAGAGACCCAGTACTTC	CASIGEETQYF
15	TRBD2	TRBJ2-7	few	TRBV7-2	TGTGCCAGCAGCTTCGGGACTATCCCTTCCTACGAGCAGTACTTC	CASSFGTIPSYEQYF
16	-	TRBJ1-6	-	TRBV28	TGTGCCAGCATCCCCGGGACACTTTTTTATAATTCACCCCTCCACTTT	CASIPGTLFYNSPLHF
13	-	TRBJ2-7	-	TRBV9	TGTGCCAGCAGCGTAGCCGTAAAAGACGAGCAGTACTTC	CASSVAVKDEQYF
14	-	TRBJ1-1	-	TRBV19	TGTGCCAGTAGTTCGGACACCGTGAACACTGAAGCTTTCTTT	CASSSDTVNTEAFF
13	-	TRBJ2-1	once	TRBV10-3	TGTGCCATCAGTGGTGGGGGTCACAATGAGCAGTTCTTC	CAISGGGHNEQFF
14	-	TRBJ2-1	-	TRBV6-1	TGTGCCAGCAGTGATGACTGGGGCGTCAATGAGCAGTTCTTC	CASSDDWGVNEQFF
15	-	TRBJ2-3	-	TRBV6-5	TGTGCCAGCCGGGTGGGTCCTAGCCTTGGAGATACGCAGTATTTT	CASRVGPSLGDTQYF
16	TRBD2	TRBJ2-1	-	TRBV15	TGTGCCACCAGCAGACCTCCTAGCGGCTCCTACAATGAGCAGTTCTTC	CATSRPPSGSYNEQFF
12	TRBD1	TRBJ2-7	-	TRBV2	TGTGCCGGACGGACAGGGGCCTACGAGCAGTACTTC	CAGRTGAYEQYF
14	TRBD1	TRBJ2-5	-	TRBV19	TGTGCCAGTAGTAACTCCATCAGGGGGGAGACCCAGTACTTC	CASSNSIRGETQYF
19	-	TRBJ1-6	-	TRBV4-3	TGCGCCAGCAGCCAAGATGGTAGTAAGGCCGCCTCCTATAATTCACCCCTCCACTTT	CASSQDGSKAASYNSPLHF